This T cell receptor beta chain was sequenced in a study of immune heterogeneity within non-small cell lung tumors. TCRs were amplified from 600 ng gDNA of bulk tumor per sample. Widely spaced biopsies, several per primary tumor, were obtained at surgery. Samples came from untreated patients having curative surgery for newly diagnosed non-small cell lung cancer. For the TCR beta CDR3, multiplex PCR with 32 V and 13 J primers performed the amplification. TCRdb reanalysed the multiplex PCR reads using MiXCR and keeps one entry per CDR3 protein. The table lists some 10,000 distinct CDR3 sequences, 27% of them singletons. V shed 3 bases and J shed 7 bases, with 12 bases lying between them. Per the germline V gene, CDR1 is MNHGY and CDR2 is SVAAGI. The CDR3 is 14 residues long.

The chain couples TRBV6-9 to TRBJ2-2; weak D call: TRBD2 (6 bases). The TCR comes from a middle-aged man with non-small cell lung cancer. What was sequenced was lung tumor tissue. This chain's CDR3 is CASSYGRGVGELFF. Here the CDR3 DNA reads TGTGCCAGCAGTTACGGGCGGGGAGTCGGGGAGCTGTTTTTT.